This T cell receptor beta chain was recovered during a study of shared clonotypes between healthy human individuals. This table comes from immunoSEQ multiplex PCR, and its TCRdb copy is limited to in-frame clones, with some not included. The repertoire holds 550,000 to 600,000 clones, with roughly 98% as singletons. CD45RO-negative cells were positively selected for CCR7, leaving out terminally differentiated effector memory CD45RA+ cells. The V end lost 7 bases, the J end lost 4 bases, and 11 bases lay between the germline ends. CDR3 length equals 12 residues. The germline V gene has CDR1 SGHRS and CDR2 YFSETQ.

The sequence derives from a man aged 25 to 40 in good health. What was sequenced was naive CD8+ T cells sorted from blood. This chain connects TRBV5-1 to TRBJ1-1, with D unclear. The CDR3 region is CASPRGRTEAFF. The CDR3 nucleotides read TGCGCCAGCCCAAGAGGCCGCACTGAAGCTTTCTTT.